This T cell receptor beta chain was sequenced in a study of blood T cell repertoires in COVID-19. Sequencing used immunoSEQ multiplex PCR; TCRdb keeps in-frame clones, though not all of them. Here the sample spans a few hundred thousand clones, 80% to 90% being singletons. The V end was cut by 1 base, the J end by 8 bases, with 6 bases between. CDR3 length: 12 residues. Germline V gene sequence: CDR1 MNHEY, CDR2 SVGAGI. Participants were placed into cohorts based on the clinical history they reported. This sequence was found in a man in his forties who had recovered from COVID-19. The sample comprised PBMCs or T cells enriched from blood (not recorded which). The V gene is TRBV6-5, the J gene TRBJ2-1; D possibly corresponds to TRBD2 (5 bases). CDR3 DNA: TGTGCCAGCAGTTACTTCGGGGATGAGCAGTTCTTC. It encodes CASSYFGDEQFF.